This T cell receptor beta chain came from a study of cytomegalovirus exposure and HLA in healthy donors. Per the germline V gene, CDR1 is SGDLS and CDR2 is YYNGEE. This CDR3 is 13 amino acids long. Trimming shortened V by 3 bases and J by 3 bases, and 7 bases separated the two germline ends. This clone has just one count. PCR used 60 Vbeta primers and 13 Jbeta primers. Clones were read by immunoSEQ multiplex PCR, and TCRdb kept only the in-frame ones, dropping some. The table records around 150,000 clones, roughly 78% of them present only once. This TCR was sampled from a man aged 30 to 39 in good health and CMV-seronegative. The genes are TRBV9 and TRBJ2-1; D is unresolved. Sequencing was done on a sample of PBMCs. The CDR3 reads CASSASDYNEQFF. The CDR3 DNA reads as TGTGCCAGCAGCGCCAGTGACTACAATGAGCAGTTCTTC.